Here is one TCR beta chain with its context. Its antigen is still unknown. The data originate from a study of cytomegalovirus exposure and HLA in healthy donors. It was with 60 Vbeta and 13 Jbeta primers that the PCR ran. Measured with immunoSEQ multiplex PCR; TCRdb has only the in-frame clones, and not every one. In the table there are about 190,000 clones, 79% of which are singletons. The CDR3 length is 13 residues. Trimming shortened V by 6 bases and J by 5 bases, and 13 bases separated the two germline ends. Germline V gives CDR1 SNHLY, CDR2 FYNNEI. Study outcomes and limitations: Sequencing likely generated an artifact that appeared as a cluster of highly shared sequence variants.

The sequence was obtained from a woman between 18 and 29 years old in good health and CMV-seronegative. The specimen sequenced was PBMCs. This chain joins TRBV2 and TRBJ1-1; D is perhaps TRBD1 (6 bases). CDR3 in amino acids: CASSLQGRTEAFF. In DNA form, the CDR3 reads TGTGCCAGCAGCTTACAGGGAAGGACTGAAGCTTTCTTT.